The present entry profiles one T cell receptor beta chain with its context. Its target is not known. The CDR3 runs to 13 residues. V was trimmed by 0 bases and J by 7 bases, leaving 7 bases between them. Germline V gene lookup returns CDR1 SQVTM and CDR2 ANQGSEA. The data stem from a study of T cell repertoires in aging, cancer and after chemotherapy. Study details: The whole study produced a dataset of roughly 8.8 million TCR reads.

The template was genomic DNA from peripheral blood, not RNA. Study-level points and caveats: Across the chemotherapy interval, each cancer cohort showed higher median generation probability, suggesting thymic rebound.

Rearranged V-D-J TRB sequences were amplified with a mixed TRB-A/B primer pool. One entry per CDR3 protein, called by TCRdb with MiXCR from the multiplex PCR reads. There are some 2,300 distinct CDR3 sequences in the sample; 20% to 25% occur only once, and approximately 12% lies in the top ten. Sample: blood. The J gene is TRBJ1-6, the V gene TRBV29-1; D gene uncertain. This TCR derives from a human donor in good health. The CDR3 nucleotides are TGCAGCGTTGAAGACAGGAGGAATTCACCCCTCCACTTT. Its protein is CSVEDRRNSPLHF.